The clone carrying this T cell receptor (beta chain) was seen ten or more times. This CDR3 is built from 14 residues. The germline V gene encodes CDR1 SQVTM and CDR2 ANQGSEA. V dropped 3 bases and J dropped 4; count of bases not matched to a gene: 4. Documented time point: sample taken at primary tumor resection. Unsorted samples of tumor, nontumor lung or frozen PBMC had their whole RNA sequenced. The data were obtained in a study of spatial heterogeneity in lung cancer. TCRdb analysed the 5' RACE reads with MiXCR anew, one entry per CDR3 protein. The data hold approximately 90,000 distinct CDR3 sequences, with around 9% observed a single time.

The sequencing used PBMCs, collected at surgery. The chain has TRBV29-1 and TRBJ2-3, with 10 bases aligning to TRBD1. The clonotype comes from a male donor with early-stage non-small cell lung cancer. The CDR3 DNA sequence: TGCAGCGTTGACTCCGGGACAGGGGCAGATACGCAGTATTTT. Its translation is CSVDSGTGADTQYF.